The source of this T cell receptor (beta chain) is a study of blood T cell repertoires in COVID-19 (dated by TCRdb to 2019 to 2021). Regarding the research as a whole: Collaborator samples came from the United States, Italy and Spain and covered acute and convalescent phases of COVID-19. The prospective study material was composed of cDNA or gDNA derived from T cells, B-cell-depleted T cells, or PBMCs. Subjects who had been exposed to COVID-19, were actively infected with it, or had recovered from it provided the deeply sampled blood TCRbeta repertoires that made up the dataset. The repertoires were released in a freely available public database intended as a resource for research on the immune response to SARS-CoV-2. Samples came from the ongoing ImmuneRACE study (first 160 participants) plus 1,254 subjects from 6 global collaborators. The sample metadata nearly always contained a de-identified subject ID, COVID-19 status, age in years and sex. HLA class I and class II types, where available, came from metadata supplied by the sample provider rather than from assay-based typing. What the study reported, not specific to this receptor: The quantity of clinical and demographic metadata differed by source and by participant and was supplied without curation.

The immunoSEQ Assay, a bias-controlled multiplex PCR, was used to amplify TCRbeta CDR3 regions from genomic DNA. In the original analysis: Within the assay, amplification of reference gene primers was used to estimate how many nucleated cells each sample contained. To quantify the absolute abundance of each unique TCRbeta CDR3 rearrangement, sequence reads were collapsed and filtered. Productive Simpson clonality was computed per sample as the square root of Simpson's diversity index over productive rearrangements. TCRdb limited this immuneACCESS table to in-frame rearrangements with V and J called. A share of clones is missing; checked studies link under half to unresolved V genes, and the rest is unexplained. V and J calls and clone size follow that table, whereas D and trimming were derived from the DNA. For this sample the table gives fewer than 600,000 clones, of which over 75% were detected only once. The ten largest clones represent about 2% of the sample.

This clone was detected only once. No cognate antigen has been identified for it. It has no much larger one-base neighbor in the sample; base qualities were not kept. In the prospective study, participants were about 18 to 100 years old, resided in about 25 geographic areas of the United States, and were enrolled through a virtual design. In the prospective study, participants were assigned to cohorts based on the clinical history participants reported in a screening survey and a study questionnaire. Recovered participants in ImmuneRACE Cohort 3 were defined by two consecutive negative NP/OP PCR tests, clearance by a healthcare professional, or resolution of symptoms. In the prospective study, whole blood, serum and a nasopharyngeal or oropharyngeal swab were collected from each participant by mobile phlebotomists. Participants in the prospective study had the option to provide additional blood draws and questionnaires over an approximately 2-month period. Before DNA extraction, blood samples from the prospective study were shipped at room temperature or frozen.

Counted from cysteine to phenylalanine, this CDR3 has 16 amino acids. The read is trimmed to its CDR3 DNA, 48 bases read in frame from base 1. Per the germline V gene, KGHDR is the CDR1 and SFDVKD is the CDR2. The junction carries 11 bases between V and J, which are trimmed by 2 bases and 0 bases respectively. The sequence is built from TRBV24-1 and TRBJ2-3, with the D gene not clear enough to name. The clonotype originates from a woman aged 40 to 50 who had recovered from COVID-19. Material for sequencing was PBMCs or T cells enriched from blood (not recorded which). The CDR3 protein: CATSDSRGGSTDTQYF. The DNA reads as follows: TGTGCCACCAGTGATTCCCGTGGTGGCAGCACAGATACGCAGTATTTT.